The 14 T cell receptor beta chains in this list originate from one sample, sequenced in a study of blood T cell repertoires in COVID-19. Method: immunoSEQ multiplex PCR; TCRdb's copy keeps in-frame clones and lacks some. The repertoire includes under 120,000 clones, around 83% of them detected once, and approximately 2.1% sits in the top ten. The material sequenced was peripheral blood. The source is a human donor in a cohort sampled during active COVID-19.

CDR3 sequence reads: CASSRPGLSDTQYF. In nucleotides, the CDR3 is TGTGCCAGCAGTCGGCCGGGACTGTCAGATACGCAGTATTTT. This rearrangement joins TRBV28 to TRBJ2-3, with a tentative D call TRBD2 (6 bases). The CDR3 has 14 residues. Deletions cut 5 bases from V and 4 bases from J, with 13 bases between. Per germline, CDR1 MDHEN and CDR2 SYDVKM.

This clone was observed a single time. This chain connects TRBV19 to TRBJ1-1; D is undetermined. The CDR3 runs to 16 residues. In germline, CDR1 is LNHDA, CDR2 SQIVND (reference sequence). The germline V and J ends were trimmed by 0 bases and 2 bases, with 13 bases remaining between them. The CDR3 DNA sequence: TGTGCCAGTAGTATAGACCCCCTGCGGGCAAACACTGAAGCTTTCTTT. As protein: CASSIDPLRANTEAFF.

This sequence joins TRBV24-1 and TRBJ2-3; 7 bases fit TRBD1. CDR1 is KGHDR and CDR2 is SFDVKD in the germline V gene. Unmatched junction bases numbered 4, after V lost 3 bases and J lost 2 bases. The CDR3 has 15 residues. Here the CDR3 reads CATSDPGTVTDTQYF. DNA for the CDR3: TGTGCCACCAGTGATCCCGGGACAGTCACAGATACGCAGTATTTT.

V gene TRBV6-6 combines with J gene TRBJ2-3; no firm D call. Germline CDR1 and CDR2: MNHNY and SVGAGI (reference sequence). The CDR3 consists of 12 residues. V shed 4 bases and J shed 4 bases, with 6 bases lying between them. This CDR3 is CASSSQSDTQYF. The CDR3 coding sequence is TGTGCCAGCAGTTCACAGTCAGATACGCAGTATTTT.

This chain links TRBV28 with TRBJ1-5, with D maybe TRBD1 (5 bases). Germline loops: CDR1 MDHEN, CDR2 SYDVKM. The CDR3 totals 14 residues. V dropped 3 bases and J dropped 3 bases, with 9 bases sitting between them. In nucleotides, the CDR3 is TGTGCCAGCAGTTTCGGGACTACCAATCAGCCCCAGCATTTT. Translation gives CASSFGTTNQPQHF.

The rearrangement links TRBV5-1 to TRBJ2-1, with D perhaps matching TRBD2 (5 bases). CDR3 size: 15 residues. The ends were cut back, 3 bases at V and 0 bases at J, with 10 bases in the middle. The V gene's germline CDR1 is SGHRS and CDR2 YFSETQ. The CDR3 DNA sequence: TGCGCCAGCAGCTCAGCGGCAGGCTCCTACAATGAGCAGTTCTTC. This sequence encodes CASSSAAGSYNEQFF.

This sequence joins TRBV25-1 and TRBJ1-2; D remains unclear. The germline V and J ends were trimmed by 5 bases and 6 bases, with 19 bases remaining between them. Per the germline V gene, CDR1 is MGHDK and CDR2 is SYGVNS. The CDR3 is 15 amino acids. For the CDR3, the DNA is TGTGCCAGCAGTAACTCCTACCCCAGGAGGGATGGCTACACCTTC. Its protein product is CASSNSYPRRDGYTF.

This clone showed up just once. V is TRBV7-2 and J is TRBJ2-5, with 10 bases identical to TRBD2. Germline CDR1 SGHTA, CDR2 FQGNSA. The junction had 5 bases not matched to a gene; V was cut back by 0 bases and J by 10 bases. This CDR3 region has 14 residues. The CDR3 loop reads CASSLASGGRDQYF. The CDR3 region has the DNA TGTGCCAGCAGCTTAGCTAGCGGGGGGCGTGACCAGTACTTC.

Only a few counts were recorded for this clone. This chain's CDR3 is CASSSQGRNQPQHF. CDR3 nucleotides: TGTGCCAGCAGTTCACAGGGGCGCAATCAGCCCCAGCATTTT. V gene TRBV28 combines with J gene TRBJ1-5; 7 positions agree with TRBD1. V lost 4 bases to trimming and J lost 2 bases; unmatched junction nucleotides: 2. The V gene's germline CDR1 is MDHEN and CDR2 SYDVKM. This CDR3 is 14 amino acids long.

The chain's CDR3 is CASSVWRRTGISGANVLTF. The DNA for the CDR3 is TGTGCCAGCAGCGTCTGGAGACGGACAGGGATATCTGGGGCCAACGTCCTGACTTTC. The rearrangement links TRBV9 to TRBJ2-6; 8 nucleotides align to TRBD1. V was pared by 2 bases and J by 1 base, with 11 bases of the junction left unmatched. The CDR3 length is 19 residues. Germline V gene lookup returns CDR1 SGDLS and CDR2 YYNGEE.

The CDR3 here is CASSSLQGGYGYTF. CDR3 coding DNA: TGTGCCAGCAGCTCCCTACAGGGGGGATATGGCTACACCTTC. The chain joins TRBV7-2 to TRBJ1-2; 8 bases are a match to TRBD1. There are 14 residues in the CDR3. CDR1 and CDR2 from the germline V gene are SGHTA and FQGNSA. V dropped 4 bases and J dropped 5; count of bases not matched to a gene: 6.

The gene calls are TRBV5-1 and TRBJ2-1; 9 nucleotides agree with TRBD2. The germline V gene encodes CDR1 SGHRS and CDR2 YFSETQ. V dropped 0 bases and J dropped 5; count of bases not matched to a gene: 6. The CDR3 totals 16 residues. CDR3 region: CASSLEVTSGNNEQFF. CDR3 nucleotide sequence: TGCGCCAGCAGCTTGGAGGTGACTAGCGGAAACAATGAGCAGTTCTTC. Full variable domain (missing parts from reference TRBV5-1 and TRBJ2-1): KAGVTQTPRYLIKTRGQQVTLSCSPISGHRSVSWYQQTPGQGLQFLFEYFSETQRNKGNFPGRFSGRQFSNSRSEMNVSTLELGDSALYLCASSLEVTSGNNEQFFGPGTRLTVL.

The chain is built from TRBV7-8 and TRBJ2-5, with TRBD2 identical over 13 bases. The junction had 17 bases not matched to a gene; V was cut back by 7 bases and J by 6 bases. This CDR3 is built from 18 residues. CDR1 SGHVS and CDR2 FQNEAQ come from the germline V gene. CDR3 amino acids: CASTKSPRLAGGSQTQYF. The CDR3 nucleotides are TGTGCCAGCACGAAATCTCCCCGACTAGCGGGAGGTAGTCAGACCCAGTACTTC.

The chain is built from TRBV19 and TRBJ1-2; D gene ambiguous. The germline V and J ends were trimmed by 0 bases and 4 bases, with 9 bases remaining between them. CDR3 length: 14 amino acids. CDR1 and CDR2 from the germline V gene are LNHDA and SQIVND (reference sequence). The DNA for the CDR3 is TGTGCCAGTAGTATAGACCCAGGACTCTATGGCTACACCTTC. As protein: CASSIDPGLYGYTF.